This T cell receptor (beta chain) was captured in a study of shared clonotypes between healthy human individuals. Donors, healthy HIV-negative adults, lacked recent acute infections or vaccinations. From CD4+ cells came CD45RA+ naive and CD45RA-negative memory subsets. Authors' methods: Junction-only sequences produced by ImmunoSEQ had no quality scores, so filtering differed. The protocol was immunoSEQ multiplex PCR, while the TCRdb copy is restricted to in-frame clones and leaves out a portion. The V and J calls and clone size come from that table; D and trimming were worked out from the DNA. The sample holds roughly 680,000 clones, around 70% seen once. In regard to this clone: What it recognizes is unknown.

The study, taken as a whole, reports: Deeper or shallower sequencing was expected to change how clonotypes are shared among donors.

Germline V gene data show CDR1 as MGHRA and CDR2 as YSYEKL. V lost 2 bases to trimming and J lost 4 bases; unmatched junction nucleotides: 5. CDR3 length: 15 amino acids. The TCR sequence derives from a woman aged 30 to 39 in good health. Sequences were obtained from memory CD4+ T cells sorted from blood. Subset of the sample: CD45RA-negative fraction. The V and J genes are TRBV4-1 and TRBJ2-1; 7 bases are shared with TRBD2. CDR3: CASSQTGLPYNEQFF. CDR3 sequence (DNA): TGCGCCAGCAGCCAAACGGGACTACCTTACAATGAGCAGTTCTTC.